The next 5 T cell receptor beta chains were all read from a single sample in a study of CD8 T cells in ankylosing spondylitis. TCRdb redid the calling of the 5' RACE reads with MiXCR, one entry per CDR3 protein. The repertoire consists of about 220,000 distinct CDR3 sequences, with approximately 7.4% occurring once and the leading ten covering 14%. Which antigens these TCRs recognize remains unknown. Study conclusions and caveats: Seemingly characteristic of ankylosing spondylitis blood was a TCR beta motif consisting of under ten highly homologous variants.

Source material: blood, either unsorted or a sorted T cell fraction (not recorded which). These TCRs come from a male donor with ankylosing spondylitis.

This clonotype was observed at least ten times. The V gene is TRBV15, the J gene TRBJ2-7; D might be TRBD1 (5 bases). Trimming took off 6 bases at V and 3 bases at J, with 15 bases between the two ends. Germline loops: CDR1 LNHNV, CDR2 YYDKDF (reference sequence). The CDR3 consists of 14 residues. The CDR3 is CATRKSGRVYEQYF. CDR3 nucleotides: TGTGCCACCAGGAAATCCGGCAGGGTCTACGAGCAGTACTTC.

This clonotype was observed a handful of times. The J gene is TRBJ1-2, the V gene TRBV15; D perhaps matches TRBD1 (5 bases). The CDR3 has 16 amino acids. The V end was cut by 0 bases, the J end by 2 bases, with 13 bases between. Germline V CDR1 and CDR2: LNHNV, YYDKDF (reference sequence). CDR3 amino acids: CATSRDYDSPNYGYTF. In nucleotides, the CDR3 is TGTGCCACCAGCAGAGATTATGACAGCCCAAACTATGGCTACACCTTC.

This clonotype was seen repeatedly, ten times or more. CDR3 DNA: TGTGCCAGCAGCCTTGCTAGCGGGATAGCCTACAATGAGCAGTTCTTC. It encodes CASSLASGIAYNEQFF. V gene TRBV6-2 or TRBV6-3 combines with J gene TRBJ2-1; 9 nucleotides agree with TRBD2. Germline CDR1 MNHEY, CDR2 SVGEGT. The CDR3 runs to 16 residues. V was pared by 6 bases and J by 2 bases, with 8 bases of the junction left unmatched.

This clonotype has a count of ten or more. The genes are TRBV7-9 and TRBJ2-3, with a tentative D call TRBD1 (6 bases). CDR1 SEHNR and CDR2 FQNEAQ come from the germline V gene (reference sequence). Trimming took off 6 bases at V and 2 bases at J, with 18 bases between the two ends. This CDR3 comprises 16 residues. The CDR3 protein is CASRPTGTRPTDTQYF. The CDR3 coding sequence is TGTGCCAGCAGACCTACCGGGACAAGACCCACAGATACGCAGTATTTT.

This clonotype was counted at least ten times. The chain links TRBV28 to TRBJ1-1; D gene uncertain. Germline CDR1 is MDHEN and CDR2 is SYDVKM. The V end was cut by 7 bases, the J end by 4 bases, with 16 bases between. The CDR3 is 14 residues long. The CDR3 DNA reads TGTGCCAGCACCTCGACTGGGGAAGGCACTGAAGCTTTCTTT. It translates to CASTSTGEGTEAFF.